One and the same sample provided the 22 T cell receptor beta chains below, sequenced in a study of CD8 T cells in ankylosing spondylitis. Study results and limitations: Ankylosing spondylitis blood appeared to carry a characteristic TCR beta motif of roughly eight highly homologous variants.

From the 5' RACE reads, TCRdb called clonotypes with MiXCR, one entry per CDR3 protein. The sample records 300,000 to 400,000 distinct CDR3 sequences, about a fifth being singletons. These TCRs' antigens remain unknown. Material for sequencing was blood, either unsorted or a sorted T cell fraction (not recorded which). These receptors were taken from a male donor with ankylosing spondylitis.

This clonotype was observed many times. One end of the junction varies from germline; a read error may be responsible. This rearrangement joins TRBV6-1 to TRBJ2-1, with D perhaps given as TRBD1 or TRBD2 (5 bases each). The CDR3 spans 14 residues. From germline, CDR1 is MNHNS and CDR2 SASEGT. The CDR3: CASTEVGVRAEQFF. The CDR3 coding sequence is TGTGCCAGCACTGAAGTGGGGGTTCGGGCTGAGCAGTTCTTC.

There are a few counts of this clonotype. The DNA of the CDR3 is TGCGCCAGCAGCTTGGCAGATCTGAGGAATAATTCACCCCTCCACTTT. Residues: CASSLADLRNNSPLHF. The rearrangement links TRBV5-1 to TRBJ1-6; the D is unclear. The CDR3 has 16 amino acids. CDR1 and CDR2 from the germline V gene are SGHRS and YFSETQ. V lost 0 bases to trimming and J lost 5 bases, with 12 bases between them.

A few counts support this clonotype. The chain joins TRBV4-1 to TRBJ2-7; D is ambiguous. Germline lookup yields CDR1 MGHRA and CDR2 YSYEKL. V lost 2 bases, J lost 2 bases, and 13 bases lay in between. The CDR3 has 15 residues. CDR3 bases: TGCGCCAGCAGCCAATTTTCTGACCTCCCCTACGAGCAGTACTTC. It encodes CASSQFSDLPYEQYF.

The chain carries TRBV18 and TRBJ1-3; D remains ambiguous. In germline, CDR1 is KGHSH, CDR2 LQKENI. The CDR3 loop spans 14 amino acids. V shed 3 bases and J shed 5 bases, with 11 bases lying between them. CDR3 protein: CASSPPAGRNTIYF. The CDR3 bases are TGTGCCAGCTCACCCCCTGCGGGCAGAAACACCATATATTTT.

The genes are TRBV28 and TRBJ1-5; tentative D call: TRBD1 (6 bases). Germline V gives CDR1 MDHEN, CDR2 SYDVKM. V lost 3 bases, J lost 4 bases, and 13 bases lay in between. CDR3 length: 15 residues. DNA for the CDR3: TGTGCCAGCAGTTTTACGGGGGCGGGTAATCAGCCCCAGCATTTT. Amino acid sequence: CASSFTGAGNQPQHF.

This clonotype turned up a few times. The genes are TRBV10-3 and TRBJ1-1; no definite D call. The CDR3 is made up of 17 amino acids. In germline, CDR1 is ENHRY, CDR2 SYGVKD. Deletions cut 2 bases from V and 5 bases from J, with 21 bases between. CDR3 sequence (DNA): TGTGCCATCAGTGAGCAGGATTTGTCACTGGGAGCAACTGAAGCTTTCTTT. Its translation is CAISEQDLSLGATEAFF.

The sample holds a few counts of this clonotype. This sequence joins TRBV5-1 and TRBJ2-1; TRBD1 is a possible D gene (6 bases). The germline V gene encodes CDR1 SGHRS and CDR2 YFSETQ. Trimming shortened V by 4 bases and J by 8 bases, and 22 bases separated the two germline ends. The CDR3 consists of 16 residues. Written as DNA, the CDR3 is TGCGCCAGCAGCGACGTTCGACAGGCTGCCGGCGATGAGCAGTTCTTC. This gives the protein CASSDVRQAAGDEQFF. Looking up the rest from reference TRBV5-1 and TRBJ2-1 gives the full variable domain: KAGVTQTPRYLIKTRGQQVTLSCSPISGHRSVSWYQQTPGQGLQFLFEYFSETQRNKGNFPGRFSGRQFSNSRSEMNVSTLELGDSALYLCASSDVRQAAGDEQFFGPGTRLTVL.

This clonotype was observed a few times. The genes are TRBV9 and TRBJ1-2; 10 positions match TRBD1. Unmatched junction bases numbered 6, after V lost 2 bases and J lost 8 bases. Germline V gene data show CDR1 as SGDLS and CDR2 as YYNGEE. The CDR3 spans 14 residues. As DNA, the CDR3 is TGTGCCAGCAGCGTTGGGACAGGGGTTGAAGGCTACACCTTC. Amino acids: CASSVGTGVEGYTF. Variable domain in full (rest from reference TRBV9 and TRBJ1-2): DSGVTQTPKHLITATGQRVTLRCSPRSGDLSVYWYQQSLDQGLQFLIQYYNGEERAKGNILERFSAQQFPDLHSELNLSSLELGDSALYFCASSVGTGVEGYTFGSGTRLTVV.

The rearrangement uses TRBV12-3 or TRBV12-4 and TRBJ2-5; D possibly uses TRBD1 or TRBD2 (5 bases each). The CDR3 is 15 residues long. V was shortened by 2 bases and J by 5 bases, with 15 bases between the two germline ends. CDR3 in DNA: TGTGCCAGCAGTTTATCGGGGACGCCAGGGGAGACCCAGTACTTC. Amino acids: CASSLSGTPGETQYF.

The CDR3 sequence is CASSQDILAGGTDTQYF. The CDR3 DNA sequence: TGCGCCAGCAGCCAAGATATACTAGCGGGAGGTACAGATACGCAGTATTTT. This chain links TRBV4-3 with TRBJ2-3, with 12 bases aligning to TRBD2. Germline CDR1 and CDR2: LGHNA and YSLEER. V was clipped by 0 bases and J by 3 bases; unmatched bases: 4. CDR3 size: 17 residues.

The chain has TRBV5-1 and TRBJ1-3; unclear D gene. This CDR3 comprises 11 residues. CDR1 SGHRS and CDR2 YFSETQ come from the germline V gene. Trimming pared 2 bases from V and 8 bases from J, leaving 5 bases between. This chain's CDR3 is CASSFRDTIYF. The CDR3 DNA reads as TGCGCCAGCAGCTTTCGGGACACCATATATTTT.

This clonotype was detected only a few times. The V and J genes are TRBV18 and TRBJ2-1; D is undetermined. The CDR3 totals 13 residues. The V and J ends lost 10 bases and 5 bases respectively, with 15 bases between them. Germline V gene data show CDR1 as KGHSH and CDR2 as LQKENI. DNA of the CDR3: TGTGCCACCGACAACCCAGAAAACAATGAGCAGTTCTTC. As protein: CATDNPENNEQFF. Filled out from reference TRBV18 and TRBJ2-1, the complete variable domain reads NAGVMQNPRHLVRRRGQEARLRCSPMKGHSHVYWYRQLPEEGLKFMVYLQKENIIDESGMPKERFSAEFPKEGPSILRIQQVVRGDSAAYFCATDNPENNEQFFGPGTRLTVL.

There are a few counts of this clonotype. The chain links TRBV24-1 to TRBJ2-7; TRBD1 aligns across 7 bases. V gave up 10 bases and J gave up 3 bases; unmatched junction bases: 14. The germline V gene encodes CDR1 KGHDR and CDR2 SFDVKD. The CDR3 has 15 residues. In DNA, the CDR3 is TGTGCCACAAGTCCCAGACAGGGTAACGACTACGAGCAGTACTTC. Translated, it gives CATSPRQGNDYEQYF.

In this sample, this clonotype turned up a few times. The CDR3 loop reads CASSTGQGANTEAFF. The DNA for the CDR3 is TGTGCCAGCAGCACGGGACAGGGGGCGAACACTGAAGCTTTCTTT. The chain recombines TRBV9 with TRBJ1-1; 12 nucleotides align to TRBD1. The J segment lost 1 base and the V segment lost 4 bases, leaving 2 bases of the junction unmatched. Germline loops: CDR1 SGDLS, CDR2 YYNGEE. The CDR3 contains 15 residues.

This sequence joins TRBV6-1 and TRBJ2-7, with 8 positions matching TRBD2. The trim removed 6 bases at V and 2 bases at J, leaving 6 bases unmatched. The germline gives CDR1 MNHNS, CDR2 SASEGT. This CDR3 is 14 amino acids long. CDR3 sequence (DNA): TGTGCCAGCAGCACTAGCGGACAGACCTACGAGCAGTACTTC. Amino acid sequence: CASSTSGQTYEQYF.

The V call is TRBV2, the J call TRBJ1-2; D is uncertain. Germline-derived CDR1 and CDR2 are SNHLY and FYNNEI. V lost 2 bases to trimming and J lost 5 bases, with 6 bases between them. The CDR3 covers 12 residues. The CDR3 coding sequence is TGTGCCAGCAGTGAACTGGGGTATGGCTACACCTTC. This translates into CASSELGYGYTF.

This chain uses TRBV5-1 with TRBJ1-2; weak D call: TRBD1 (5 bases). Trimming removed 2 bases at V and 4 bases at J, with 12 bases between. Germline V gene lookup returns CDR1 SGHRS and CDR2 YFSETQ. This CDR3 region has 14 residues. DNA of the CDR3: TGCGCCAGCAGCTTCCGGGACGGAACCTATGGCTACACCTTC. It translates to CASSFRDGTYGYTF.

This clonotype showed up just a few times. The chain carries TRBV4-2 and TRBJ2-3, with TRBD2 as a possible D gene (6 bases). Trimming shortened V by 0 bases and J by 2 bases, and 12 bases separated the two germline ends. Germline V gives CDR1 LGHNA, CDR2 YNFKEQ. CDR3 length equals 16 residues. The CDR3 region has the DNA TGTGCCAGCAGCCAAGATGGGCGGGACTCCACAGATACGCAGTATTTT. Protein sequence: CASSQDGRDSTDTQYF.

This clonotype occurred a few times. The V call is TRBV5-1, the J call TRBJ2-3; the match to TRBD2 covers 11 bases. The V and J ends lost 0 bases and 1 base, in that order; junction bases with no gene match: 7. Germline V lookup: CDR1 SGHRS, CDR2 YFSETQ. There are 18 residues in the CDR3. The DNA of the CDR3 is TGCGCCAGCAGCTTGGAGCTAGCGGGAGGTCGGGGCACAGATACGCAGTATTTT. Its translation is CASSLELAGGRGTDTQYF. Full variable domain (outside the CDR3, taken from reference TRBV5-1 and TRBJ2-3): KAGVTQTPRYLIKTRGQQVTLSCSPISGHRSVSWYQQTPGQGLQFLFEYFSETQRNKGNFPGRFSGRQFSNSRSEMNVSTLELGDSALYLCASSLELAGGRGTDTQYFGPGTRLTVL.

The J gene is TRBJ2-2, the V gene TRBV6-1, with no clear D. The CDR3 is 15 residues long. Between the trimmed V and J ends, which lost 1 base and 7 bases, there was a span of 13 bases. Germline V CDR1 and CDR2: MNHNS, SASEGT. DNA of the CDR3: TGTGCCAGCAGTGAAGTTGGGCTAATCGGCGGGGAGCTGTTTTTT. Its translation is CASSEVGLIGGELFF.

V is TRBV4-1 and J is TRBJ2-7, with 13 bases aligning to TRBD2. The CDR3 consists of 17 residues. V trimming: 4 bases; J trimming: 1 base; junction bases outside the gene matches: 7. The germline V gene encodes CDR1 MGHRA and CDR2 YSYEKL. The chain's CDR3 is CASSPRLAGGGSYEQYF. In DNA form, the CDR3 reads TGCGCCAGCAGCCCCAGACTAGCGGGAGGCGGTTCCTACGAGCAGTACTTC.

This clonotype was recorded once. The chain links TRBV20-1 to TRBJ2-1; D uncertain. The CDR3 is made up of 13 amino acids. Trimming left V 5 bases short and J 7 bases short, with 15 bases between. Per germline, CDR1 DFQATT and CDR2 SNEGSKA (reference sequence). CDR3 DNA sequence: TGCAGTGCTCCTTCCTCGCCGCGAAATGAGCAGTTCTTC. Its translation: CSAPSSPRNEQFF.